This T cell receptor (beta chain) originates from a study of identifying expanded T cells in peripheral blood. Study-level points and caveats: Clone count variance between roughly 2-week samples rose with total template count. Technical replicates showed around 1.1 changed clones; roughly two weeks approximately 15; four weeks 19.

Produced via immunoSEQ multiplex PCR; TCRdb's table is partial and in-frame only. The sample records about 86,000 clones, approximately 81% being singletons. The CDR3 is made up of 11 amino acids. V dropped 5 bases and J dropped 7 bases, with 10 bases sitting between them. Germline values: CDR1 DFQATT, CDR2 SNEGSKA (reference sequence). In the case of this clone: Its antigen is undetermined.

Sequencing input: blood. This chain links TRBV20-1 with TRBJ2-3; D is unresolved. The sequence came from a person between 18 and 69 years old in good health. In DNA, the CDR3 is TGCAGTGCTTCCGATCTTAATACGCAGTATTTT. The encoded protein is CSASDLNTQYF.